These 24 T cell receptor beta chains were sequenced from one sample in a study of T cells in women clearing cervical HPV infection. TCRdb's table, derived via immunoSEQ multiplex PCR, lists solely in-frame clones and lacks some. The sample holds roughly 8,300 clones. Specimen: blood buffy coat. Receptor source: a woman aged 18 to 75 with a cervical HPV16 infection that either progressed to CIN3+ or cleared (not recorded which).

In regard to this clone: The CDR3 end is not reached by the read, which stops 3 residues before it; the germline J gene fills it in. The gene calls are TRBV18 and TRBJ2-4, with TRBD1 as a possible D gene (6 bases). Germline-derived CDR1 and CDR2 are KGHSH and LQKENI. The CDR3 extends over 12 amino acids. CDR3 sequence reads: CASSLRGYGQYF. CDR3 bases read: TGTGCCAGCTCACTCAGGGGTTATGGT.

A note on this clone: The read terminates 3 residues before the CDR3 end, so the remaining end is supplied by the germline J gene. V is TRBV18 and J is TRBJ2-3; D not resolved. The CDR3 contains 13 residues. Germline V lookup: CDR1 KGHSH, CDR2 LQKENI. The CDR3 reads CASSPSSQETQYF. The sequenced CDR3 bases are TGTGCCAGCTCACCAAGCTCCCAAGAGACG.

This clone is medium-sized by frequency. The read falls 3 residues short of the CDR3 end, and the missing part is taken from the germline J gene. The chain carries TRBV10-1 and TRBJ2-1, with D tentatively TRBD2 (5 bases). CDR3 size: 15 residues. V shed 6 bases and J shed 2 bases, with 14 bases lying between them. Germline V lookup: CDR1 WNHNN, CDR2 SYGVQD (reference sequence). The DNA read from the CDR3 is TGCGCCAGCAGCGAGAGGACGGGGACCTACAATGAG. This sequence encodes CASSERTGTYNE. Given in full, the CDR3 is CASSERTGTYNEQFF.

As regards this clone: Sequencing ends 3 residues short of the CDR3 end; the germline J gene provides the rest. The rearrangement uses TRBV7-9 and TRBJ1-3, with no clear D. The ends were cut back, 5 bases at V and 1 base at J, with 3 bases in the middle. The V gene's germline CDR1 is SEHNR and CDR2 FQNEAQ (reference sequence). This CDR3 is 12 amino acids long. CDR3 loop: CASSLSGNTIYF. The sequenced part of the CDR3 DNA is TGTGCCAGCAGCCTGTCTGGAAACACC.

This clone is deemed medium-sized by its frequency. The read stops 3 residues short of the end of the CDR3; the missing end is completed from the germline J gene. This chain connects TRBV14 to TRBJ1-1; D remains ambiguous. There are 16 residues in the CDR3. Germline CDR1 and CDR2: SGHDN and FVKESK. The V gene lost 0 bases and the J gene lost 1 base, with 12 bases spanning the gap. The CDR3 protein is CASSQDRPPKNTEAFF. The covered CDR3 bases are TGTGCCAGCAGCCAAGACAGGCCCCCCAAGAACACTGAA.

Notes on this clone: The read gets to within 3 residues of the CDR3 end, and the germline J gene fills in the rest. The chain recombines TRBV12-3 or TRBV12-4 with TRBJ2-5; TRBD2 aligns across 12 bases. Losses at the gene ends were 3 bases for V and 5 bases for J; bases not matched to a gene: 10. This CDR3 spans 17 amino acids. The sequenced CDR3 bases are TGTGCCAGCAGTTTGTTAGCTAGCGGGGGGGCCGGCGAGACC. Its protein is CASSLLASGGAGET. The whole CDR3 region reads CASSLLASGGAGETQYF.

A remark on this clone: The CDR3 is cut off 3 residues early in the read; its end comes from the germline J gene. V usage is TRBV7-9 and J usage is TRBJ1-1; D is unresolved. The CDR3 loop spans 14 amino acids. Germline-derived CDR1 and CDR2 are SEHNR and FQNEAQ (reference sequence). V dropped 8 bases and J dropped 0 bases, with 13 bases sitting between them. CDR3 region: CASGDNLMNTEAFF. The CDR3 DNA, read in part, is TGTGCCAGCGGTGACAACCTCATGAACACTGAA.

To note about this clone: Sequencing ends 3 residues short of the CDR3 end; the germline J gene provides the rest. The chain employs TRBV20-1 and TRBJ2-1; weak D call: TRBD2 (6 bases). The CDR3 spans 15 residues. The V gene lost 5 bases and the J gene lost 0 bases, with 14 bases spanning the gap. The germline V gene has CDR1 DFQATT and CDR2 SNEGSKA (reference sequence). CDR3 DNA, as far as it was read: TGCAGTGCTCCTAGCGCGGGTCGCTCCTACAATGAG. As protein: CSAPSAGRSYNE. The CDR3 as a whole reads CSAPSAGRSYNEQFF.

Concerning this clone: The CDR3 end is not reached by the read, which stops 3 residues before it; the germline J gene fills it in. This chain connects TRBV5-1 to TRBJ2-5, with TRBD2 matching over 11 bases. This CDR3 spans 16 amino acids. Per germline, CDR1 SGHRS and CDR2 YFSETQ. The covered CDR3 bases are TGCGCCAGCAGCGCCCAACTAGCGGGGGTCTCAGATACC. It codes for CASSAQLAGVSDT. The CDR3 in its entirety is CASSAQLAGVSDTQYF.

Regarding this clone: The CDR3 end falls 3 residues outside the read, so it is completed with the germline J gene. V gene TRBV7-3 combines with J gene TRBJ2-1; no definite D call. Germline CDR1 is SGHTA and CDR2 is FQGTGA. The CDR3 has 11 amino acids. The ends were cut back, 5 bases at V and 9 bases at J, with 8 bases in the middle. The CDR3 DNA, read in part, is TGTGCCAGCAGCGTCGCCGGTGAG. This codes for CASSVAGE. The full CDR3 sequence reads CASSVAGEQFF.

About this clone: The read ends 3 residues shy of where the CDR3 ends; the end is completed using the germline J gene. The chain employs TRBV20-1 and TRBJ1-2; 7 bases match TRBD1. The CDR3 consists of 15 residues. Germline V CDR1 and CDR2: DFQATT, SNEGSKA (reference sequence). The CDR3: CSAQAPDRTTYDYTF. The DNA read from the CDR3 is TGCAGTGCCCAGGCGCCGGACAGGACAACCTACGAC.

This CDR3 is CASSLGQGTSTDTQYF. CDR3 DNA, as far as it was read: TGCGCCAGCAGCTTGGGACAGGGGACTAGCACAGATACG. This chain links TRBV5-1 with TRBJ2-3; TRBD1 matches at 8 bases. The read stops 3 residues short of the end of the CDR3; the missing end is completed from the germline J gene. From germline, CDR1 is SGHRS and CDR2 YFSETQ. This CDR3 is 16 amino acids long. J lost 0 bases, V lost 0 bases, and 3 bases had no gene match.

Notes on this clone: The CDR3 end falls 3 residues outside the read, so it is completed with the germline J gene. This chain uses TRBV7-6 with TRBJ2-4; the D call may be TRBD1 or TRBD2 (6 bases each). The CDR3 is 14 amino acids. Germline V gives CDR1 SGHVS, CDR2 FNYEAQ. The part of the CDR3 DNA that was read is TGTGCCAGCAGTTTACTACAGGGAGGAAGTGGT. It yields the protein CASSLLQGGSG. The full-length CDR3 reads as CASSLLQGGSGQYF.

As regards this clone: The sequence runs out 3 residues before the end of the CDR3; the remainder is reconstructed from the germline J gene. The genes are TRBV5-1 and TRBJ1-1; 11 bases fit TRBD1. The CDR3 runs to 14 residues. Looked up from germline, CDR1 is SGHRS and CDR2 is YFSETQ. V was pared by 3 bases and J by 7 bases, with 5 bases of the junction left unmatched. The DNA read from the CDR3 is TGCGCCAGCAGCTCGGGACAGGGGGTATATGAA. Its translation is CASSSGQGVYE. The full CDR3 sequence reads CASSSGQGVYEAFF.

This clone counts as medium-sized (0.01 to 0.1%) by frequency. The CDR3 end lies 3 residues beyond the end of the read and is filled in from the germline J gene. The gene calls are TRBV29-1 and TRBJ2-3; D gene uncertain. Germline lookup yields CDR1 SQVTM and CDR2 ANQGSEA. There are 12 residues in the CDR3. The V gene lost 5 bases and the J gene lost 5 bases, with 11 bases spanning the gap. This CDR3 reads CSVRLFKDTQYF. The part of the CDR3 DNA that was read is TGCAGCGTTCGACTTTTTAAAGATACG.

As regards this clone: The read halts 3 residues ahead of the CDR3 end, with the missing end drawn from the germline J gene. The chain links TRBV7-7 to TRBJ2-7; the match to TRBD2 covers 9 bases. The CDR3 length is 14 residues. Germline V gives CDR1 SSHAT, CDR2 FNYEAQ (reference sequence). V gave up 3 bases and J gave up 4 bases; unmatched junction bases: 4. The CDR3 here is CASSFASGDYEQYF. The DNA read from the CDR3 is TGTGCCAGCAGCTTCGCTAGCGGGGATTACGAG.

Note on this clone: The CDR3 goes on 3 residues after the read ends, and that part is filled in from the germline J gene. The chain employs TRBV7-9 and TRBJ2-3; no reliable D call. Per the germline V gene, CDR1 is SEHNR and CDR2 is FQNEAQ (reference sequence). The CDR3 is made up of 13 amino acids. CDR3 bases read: TGTGCCAGCAGCCTTTCATCAGTTGAGACG. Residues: CASSLSSVET. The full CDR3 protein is CASSLSSVETQYF.

CDR3 bases read: TGTGCCAGCAGCCCGAGACAGGGTTACTCCTACGAC. Translated, it gives CASSPRQGYSYD. The complete CDR3 reads CASSPRQGYSYDYTF. The chain uses TRBV7-2 and TRBJ1-2, with 7 bases lining up with TRBD1. The read ends 3 residues before the CDR3 terminus; that terminus is restored from the germline J gene. This CDR3 contains 15 residues. Per the germline V gene, CDR1 is SGHTA and CDR2 is FQGNSA.

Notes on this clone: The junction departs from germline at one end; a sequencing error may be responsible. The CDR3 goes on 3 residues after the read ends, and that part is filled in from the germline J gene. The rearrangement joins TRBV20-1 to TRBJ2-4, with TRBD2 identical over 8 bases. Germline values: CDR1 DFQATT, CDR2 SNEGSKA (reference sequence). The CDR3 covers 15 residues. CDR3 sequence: CSAINSGAAKDIQYF. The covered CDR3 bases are TGCAGTGCTATTAATAGCGGGGCAGCCAAAGACATT.

The CDR3 sequence is CASSPEGGNTQYF. CDR3 bases read: TGCGCCAGCAGCCCTGAGGGGGGGAATACG. The genes are TRBV4-1 and TRBJ2-3, with a tentative D call TRBD2 (7 bases). Sequencing ends 3 residues short of the CDR3 end; the germline J gene provides the rest. In germline, CDR1 is MGHRA, CDR2 YSYEKL. The CDR3 runs 13 residues. The ends were cut back, 4 bases at V and 7 bases at J, with 12 bases in the middle.

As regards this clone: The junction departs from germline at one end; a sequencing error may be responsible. The CDR3 reads CASSQDPGTNTDTQYF. CDR3 DNA (partial): TGCGCCAGCAGCCAAGATCCCGGGACTAACACAGATACG. This rearrangement joins TRBV4-2 to TRBJ2-3; 7 bases align to TRBD2. Read data end 3 residues before the CDR3 end; the end is taken from the germline J gene. The CDR3 has 16 residues. Germline-derived CDR1 and CDR2 are LGHNA and YNFKEQ.

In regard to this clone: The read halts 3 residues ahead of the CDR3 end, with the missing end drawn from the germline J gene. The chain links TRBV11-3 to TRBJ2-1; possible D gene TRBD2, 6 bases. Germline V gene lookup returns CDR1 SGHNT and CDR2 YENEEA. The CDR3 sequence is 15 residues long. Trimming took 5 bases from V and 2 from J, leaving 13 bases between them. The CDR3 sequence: CASSARGVTYNEQFF. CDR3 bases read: TGTGCCAGCAGCGCTCGCGGGGTTACCTACAATGAG.

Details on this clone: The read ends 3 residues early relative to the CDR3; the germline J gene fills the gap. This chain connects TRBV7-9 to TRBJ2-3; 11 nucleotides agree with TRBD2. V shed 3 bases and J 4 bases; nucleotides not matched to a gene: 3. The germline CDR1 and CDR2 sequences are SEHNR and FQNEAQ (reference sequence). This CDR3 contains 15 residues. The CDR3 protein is CASSFTSGGPDTQYF. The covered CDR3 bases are TGTGCCAGCAGCTTCACTAGCGGGGGTCCAGATACG.

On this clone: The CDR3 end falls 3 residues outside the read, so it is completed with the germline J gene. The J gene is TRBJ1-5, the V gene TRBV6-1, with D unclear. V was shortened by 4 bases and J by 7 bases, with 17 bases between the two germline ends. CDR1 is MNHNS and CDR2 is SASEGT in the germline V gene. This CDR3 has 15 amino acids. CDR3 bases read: TGTGCCAGCAGTGTGGCGGGTGGAGGGCGACAGCCC. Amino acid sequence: CASSVAGGGRQP. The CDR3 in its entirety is CASSVAGGGRQPQHF.